This T cell receptor beta chain was captured by sequencing in a study of Graves' ophthalmopathy and Graves' hyperthyroidism. Looking at the study overall: Before any treatment was given, at initial diagnosis, peripheral blood was collected.

It was on clinical symptoms, serum thyroxine, TRAb, thyroid ultrasound and orbital computed tomography that diagnosis relied. This clonotype was picked up many times. Its antigen remains unknown. RNA transcripts provided the template for amplifying TCR beta CDR3 regions. HTBI primers were employed in first-round RT-PCR, then a second-round multiplex PCR followed. Each CDR3 protein gets one entry after TCRdb re-called the multiplex PCR reads with MiXCR. The sample contains 340,000 or so distinct CDR3 sequences, under 20% of which appear only once. The CDR3 is made up of 17 amino acids. V dropped 0 bases and J dropped 5; count of bases not matched to a gene: 13. CDR1 and CDR2 (germline): SGHRS, YFSETQ. Study observations and caveats: Both an approximately 70% sensitivity and an approximately 72% specificity characterized the model's predictions of ophthalmopathy progression. Blood shared most expanded thyroid clonotypes above 0.001 frequency.

This clonotype originated in an adult man with Graves' ophthalmopathy. The chain is built from TRBV5-1 and TRBJ2-5; 7 bases align to TRBD1. Sequences were obtained from peripheral blood. CDR3 nucleotides: TGCGCCAGCAGCTTGGGTTGGACAGGCAGCCGAGCGGAGACCCAGTACTTC. It translates to CASSLGWTGSRAETQYF.